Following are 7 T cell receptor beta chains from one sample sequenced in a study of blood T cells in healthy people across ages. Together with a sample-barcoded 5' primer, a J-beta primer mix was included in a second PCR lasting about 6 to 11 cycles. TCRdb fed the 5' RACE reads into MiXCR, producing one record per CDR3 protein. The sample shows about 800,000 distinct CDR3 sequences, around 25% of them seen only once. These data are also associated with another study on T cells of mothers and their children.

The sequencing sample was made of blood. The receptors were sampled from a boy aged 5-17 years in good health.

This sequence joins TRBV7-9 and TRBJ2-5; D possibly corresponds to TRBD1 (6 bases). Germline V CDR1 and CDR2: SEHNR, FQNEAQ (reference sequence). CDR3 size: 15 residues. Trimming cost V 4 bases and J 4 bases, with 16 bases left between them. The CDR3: CASSSLPQGLETQYF. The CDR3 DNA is TGTGCCAGCAGCTCGCTCCCACAGGGTTTAGAGACCCAGTACTTC.

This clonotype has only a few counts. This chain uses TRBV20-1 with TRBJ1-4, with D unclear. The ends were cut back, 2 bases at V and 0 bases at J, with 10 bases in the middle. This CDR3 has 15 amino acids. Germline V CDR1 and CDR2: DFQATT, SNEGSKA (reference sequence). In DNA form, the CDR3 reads TGCAGTGCTAGAATCAGTCGTTCAACTAATGAAAAACTGTTTTTT. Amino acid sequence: CSARISRSTNEKLFF.

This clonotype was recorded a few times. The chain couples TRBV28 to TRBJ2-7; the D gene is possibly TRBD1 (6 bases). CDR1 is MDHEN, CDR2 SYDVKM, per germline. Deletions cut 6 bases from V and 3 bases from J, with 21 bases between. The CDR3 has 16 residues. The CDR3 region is CASSPNALGQFYEQYF. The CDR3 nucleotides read TGTGCCAGCAGCCCAAATGCCCTTGGACAGTTCTACGAGCAGTACTTC.

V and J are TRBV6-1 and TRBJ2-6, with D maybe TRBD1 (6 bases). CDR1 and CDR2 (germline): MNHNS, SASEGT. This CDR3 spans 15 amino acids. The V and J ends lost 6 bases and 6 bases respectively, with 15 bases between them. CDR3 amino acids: CASRSFGQLANVLTF. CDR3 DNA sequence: TGTGCCAGCAGGTCATTTGGACAGTTGGCCAACGTCCTGACTTTC.

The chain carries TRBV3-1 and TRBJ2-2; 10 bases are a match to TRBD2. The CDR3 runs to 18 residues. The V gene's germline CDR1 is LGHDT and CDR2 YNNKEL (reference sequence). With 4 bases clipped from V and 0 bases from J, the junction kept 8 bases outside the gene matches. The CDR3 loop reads CASSPGWTSGANTGELFF. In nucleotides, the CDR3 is TGTGCCAGCAGCCCAGGATGGACTAGCGGCGCGAACACCGGGGAGCTGTTTTTT.

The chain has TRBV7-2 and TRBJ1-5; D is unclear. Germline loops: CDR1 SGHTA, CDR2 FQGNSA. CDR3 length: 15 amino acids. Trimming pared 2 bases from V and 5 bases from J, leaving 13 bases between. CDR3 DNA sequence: TGTGCCAGCAGCTTAATGGAGTCTCGCGATCAGCCCCAGCATTTT. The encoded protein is CASSLMESRDQPQHF. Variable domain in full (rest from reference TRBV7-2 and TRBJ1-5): GAGVSQSPSNKVTEKGKDVELRCDPISGHTALYWYRQSLGQGLEFLIYFQGNSAPDKSGLPSDRFSAERTGGSVSTLTIQRTQQEDSAVYLCASSLMESRDQPQHFGDGTRLSIL.

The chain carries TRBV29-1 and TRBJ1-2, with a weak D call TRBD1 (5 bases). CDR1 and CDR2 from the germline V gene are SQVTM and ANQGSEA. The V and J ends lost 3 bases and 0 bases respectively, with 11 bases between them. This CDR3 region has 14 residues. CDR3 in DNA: TGCAGCGTTGACCCCCAGGGTACTAACTATGGCTACACCTTC. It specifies CSVDPQGTNYGYTF. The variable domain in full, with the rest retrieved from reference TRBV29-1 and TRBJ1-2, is SAVISQKPSRDICQRGTSLTIQCQVDSQVTMMFWYRQQPGQSLTLIATANQGSEATYESGFVIDKFPISRPNLTFSTLTVSNMSPEDSSIYLCSVDPQGTNYGYTFGSGTRLTVV.